A single sample is the source of the 8 T cell receptor beta chains below, sequenced in a study of CD8+ T cells in alopecia areata (dated by TCRdb to 2016 to 2018). In the paper's terms, the time point label means: around 22 weeks on oral tofacitinib. This sample's treatment or condition label indicates: oral pan-JAK inhibitor, 5-10 mg twice daily. The library came from the immunoSEQ multiplex PCR assay. For TCR sequencing, RNA was extracted from every sample and reverse transcribed into cDNA to serve as template. TCRdb took this table from immuneACCESS and kept in-frame rearrangements with V and J called. Such tables lack part of the clones; where checked against another copy, unresolved V genes explain under half of the gap, and the rest is unexplained. This sample is represented by over 150,000 clones; roughly 64% of them were singletons. Roughly 12% of the sample belongs to the ten largest clones.

This sample comprised CD8+ T cells sorted from blood, obtained at week 24, from a patient treated with tofacitinib. These receptors originate from a human donor with alopecia areata.

This clone came up once. The chain has TRBV29-1 and TRBJ1-5; D possibly corresponds to TRBD1 (6 bases). The CDR3 has 13 residues. Trimming shortened V by 4 bases and J by 5 bases, and 12 bases separated the two germline ends. Per germline, CDR1 SQVTM and CDR2 ANQGSEA. The CDR3 sequence: CSVGGAGDQPQHF. The CDR3 DNA is TGCAGCGTTGGGGGGGCGGGGGATCAGCCCCAGCATTTT.

The CDR3 DNA sequence: TGTGCCAGCAGCTCGCTAGCTTTTGAGCAGTTCTTC. Encoded protein: CASSSLAFEQFF. The chain is built from TRBV5-6 and TRBJ2-1, with D possibly matching TRBD2 (5 bases). There are 12 residues in the CDR3. Between the trimmed V and J ends, which lost 3 bases and 9 bases, there was a span of 10 bases. Looked up from germline, CDR1 is SGHDT and CDR2 is YYEEEE.

This clone was detected only a few times. V gene TRBV7-9 combines with J gene TRBJ1-4, with D perhaps matching TRBD1 (6 bases). The CDR3 totals 16 residues. Trimming took 0 bases from V and 8 from J, leaving 16 bases between them. Germline assignment: CDR1 SEHNR and CDR2 FQNEAQ (reference sequence). For the CDR3, the DNA is TGTGCCAGCAGCTTAGCGCGGACAGCGCGGTCCGAAAAACTGTTTTTT. Protein sequence: CASSLARTARSEKLFF.

The chain has TRBV5-1 and TRBJ1-1; a weak D match, TRBD1 (5 bases). Deletions cut 4 bases from V and 7 bases from J, with 14 bases between. Germline values: CDR1 SGHRS, CDR2 YFSETQ. CDR3 length equals 13 residues. CDR3 sequence: CASSLRVEIEAFF. The CDR3 region has the DNA TGCGCCAGCAGCCTCAGGGTGGAGATTGAAGCTTTCTTT. Drawing the rest from reference TRBV5-1 and TRBJ1-1, the complete variable domain is KAGVTQTPRYLIKTRGQQVTLSCSPISGHRSVSWYQQTPGQGLQFLFEYFSETQRNKGNFPGRFSGRQFSNSRSEMNVSTLELGDSALYLCASSLRVEIEAFFGQGTRLTVV.

The rearrangement uses TRBV5-1 and TRBJ1-2; TRBD1 might be the D (5 bases). This CDR3 contains 15 residues. V dropped 5 bases and J dropped 6 bases, with 20 bases sitting between them. Germline V gene sequence: CDR1 SGHRS, CDR2 YFSETQ. CDR3 bases: TGCGCCAGCAGACGACTAGGCGACAGACCCCATGGCTACACCTTC. It yields the protein CASRRLGDRPHGYTF.

This chain joins TRBV5-1 and TRBJ1-2; D perhaps matches TRBD1 (6 bases). Trimming shortened V by 4 bases and J by 5 bases, and 21 bases separated the two germline ends. The CDR3 is made up of 16 amino acids. Germline values: CDR1 SGHRS, CDR2 YFSETQ. CDR3 sequence (DNA): TGCGCCAGCAGCGGACCTCAGGGGCCTCGTCTATATGGCTACACCTTC. It codes for CASSGPQGPRLYGYTF.

This clone was seen once. This chain connects TRBV9 to TRBJ2-5; D might be TRBD2 (6 bases). The germline V gene has CDR1 SGDLS and CDR2 YYNGEE. The CDR3 has 14 amino acids. The V and J ends lost 0 bases and 5 bases respectively, with 11 bases between them. CDR3 sequence reads: CASSVATSRETQYF. The CDR3 DNA reads TGTGCCAGCAGCGTAGCAACTAGCCGGGAGACCCAGTACTTC.

CDR3 sequence reads: CASSLRIRDTDTQYF. The CDR3 DNA reads as TGTGCCAGCAGCTTAAGAATCAGGGACACAGATACGCAGTATTTT. The chain uses TRBV11-2 and TRBJ2-3, with D possibly being TRBD1 (5 bases). Germline V gives CDR1 SGHAT, CDR2 FQNNGV. The CDR3 length is 15 residues. V was shortened by 2 bases and J by 2 bases, with 11 bases between the two germline ends.